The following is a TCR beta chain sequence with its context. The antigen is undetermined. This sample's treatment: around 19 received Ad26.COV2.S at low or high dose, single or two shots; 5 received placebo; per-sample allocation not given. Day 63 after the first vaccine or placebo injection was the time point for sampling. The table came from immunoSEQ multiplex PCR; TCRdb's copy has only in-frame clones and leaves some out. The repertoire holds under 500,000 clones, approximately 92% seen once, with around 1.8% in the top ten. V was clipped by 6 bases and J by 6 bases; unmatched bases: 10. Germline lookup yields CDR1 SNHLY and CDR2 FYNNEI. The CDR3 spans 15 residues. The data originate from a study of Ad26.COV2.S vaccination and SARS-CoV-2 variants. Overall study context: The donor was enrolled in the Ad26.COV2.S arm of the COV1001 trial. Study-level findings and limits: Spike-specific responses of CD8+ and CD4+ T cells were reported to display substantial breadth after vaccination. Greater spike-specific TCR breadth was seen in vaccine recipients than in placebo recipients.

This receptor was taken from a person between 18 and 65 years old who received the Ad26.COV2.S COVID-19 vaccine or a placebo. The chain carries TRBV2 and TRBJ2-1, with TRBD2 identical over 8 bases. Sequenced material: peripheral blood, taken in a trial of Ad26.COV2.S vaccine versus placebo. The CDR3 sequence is CASREGLVTGNEQFF. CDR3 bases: TGTGCCAGCAGAGAGGGACTAGTCACCGGCAATGAGCAGTTCTTC.